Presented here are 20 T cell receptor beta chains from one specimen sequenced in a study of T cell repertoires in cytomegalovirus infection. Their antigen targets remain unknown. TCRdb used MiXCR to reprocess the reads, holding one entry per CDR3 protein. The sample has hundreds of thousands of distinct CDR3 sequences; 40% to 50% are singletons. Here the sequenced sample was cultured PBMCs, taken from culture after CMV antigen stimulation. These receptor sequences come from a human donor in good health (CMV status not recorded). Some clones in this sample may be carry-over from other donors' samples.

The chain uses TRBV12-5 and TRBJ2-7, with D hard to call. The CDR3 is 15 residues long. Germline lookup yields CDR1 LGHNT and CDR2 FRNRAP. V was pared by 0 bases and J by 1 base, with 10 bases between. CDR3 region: CASGLVIHKSYEQYF. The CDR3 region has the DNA TGTGCTAGTGGTTTGGTGATCCATAAGTCCTACGAGCAGTACTTC. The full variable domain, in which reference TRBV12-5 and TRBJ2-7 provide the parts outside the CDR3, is DARVTQTPRHKVTEMGQEVTMRCQPILGHNTVFWYRQTMMQGLELLAYFRNRAPLDDSGMPKDRFSAEMPDATLATLKIQPSEPRDSAVYFCASGLVIHKSYEQYFGPGTRLTVT.

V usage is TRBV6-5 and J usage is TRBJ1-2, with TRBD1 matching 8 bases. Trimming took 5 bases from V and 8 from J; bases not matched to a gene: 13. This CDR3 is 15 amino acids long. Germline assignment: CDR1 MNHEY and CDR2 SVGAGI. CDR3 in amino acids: CASSPAGQGAEGYTF. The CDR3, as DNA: TGTGCCAGCAGTCCCGCCGGGCAGGGGGCCGAAGGCTACACCTTC.

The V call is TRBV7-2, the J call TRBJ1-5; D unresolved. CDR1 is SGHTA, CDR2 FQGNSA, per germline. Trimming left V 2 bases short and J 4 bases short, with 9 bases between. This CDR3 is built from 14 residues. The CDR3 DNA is TGTGCCAGCAGCTTAATAGTCCGAAATCAGCCCCAGCATTTT. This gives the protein CASSLIVRNQPQHF.

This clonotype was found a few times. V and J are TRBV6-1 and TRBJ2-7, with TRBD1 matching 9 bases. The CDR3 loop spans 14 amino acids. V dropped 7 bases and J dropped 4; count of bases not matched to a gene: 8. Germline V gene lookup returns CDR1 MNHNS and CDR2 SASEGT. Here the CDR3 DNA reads TGTGCCAGCAACCTCCGGGACAGGGTATACGAGCAGTACTTC. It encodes CASNLRDRVYEQYF.

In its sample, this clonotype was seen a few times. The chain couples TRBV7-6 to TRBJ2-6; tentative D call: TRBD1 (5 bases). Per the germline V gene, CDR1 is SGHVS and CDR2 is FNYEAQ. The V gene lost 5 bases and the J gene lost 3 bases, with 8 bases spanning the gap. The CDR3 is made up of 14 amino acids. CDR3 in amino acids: CASSQTVGANVLTF. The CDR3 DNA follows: TGTGCCAGCAGCCAGACAGTTGGGGCCAACGTCCTGACTTTC.

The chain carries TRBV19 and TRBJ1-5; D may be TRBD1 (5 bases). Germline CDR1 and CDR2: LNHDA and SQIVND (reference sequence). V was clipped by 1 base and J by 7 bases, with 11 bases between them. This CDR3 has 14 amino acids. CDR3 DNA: TGTGCCAGTAGTATAGTTCAGGGTGGGCAGCCCCAGCATTTT. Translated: CASSIVQGGQPQHF.

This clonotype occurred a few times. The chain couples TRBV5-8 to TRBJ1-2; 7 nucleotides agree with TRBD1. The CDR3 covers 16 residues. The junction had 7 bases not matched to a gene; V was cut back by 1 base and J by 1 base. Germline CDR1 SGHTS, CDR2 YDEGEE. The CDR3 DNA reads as TGTGCCAGCAGCTTGTGGGGGACAGAAATTAACTATGGCTACACCTTC. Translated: CASSLWGTEINYGYTF.

In DNA, the CDR3 is TGTGCCAGCAGCTTGGGGGAGAACTACGAGCAGTACTTC. Translated: CASSLGENYEQYF. The chain carries TRBV5-4 and TRBJ2-7; the D gene is possibly TRBD2 (5 bases). CDR3 length: 13 amino acids. Germline CDR1 reads SGHNT; CDR2 reads YYREEE (reference sequence). V shed 0 bases and J shed 3 bases, with 7 bases lying between them.

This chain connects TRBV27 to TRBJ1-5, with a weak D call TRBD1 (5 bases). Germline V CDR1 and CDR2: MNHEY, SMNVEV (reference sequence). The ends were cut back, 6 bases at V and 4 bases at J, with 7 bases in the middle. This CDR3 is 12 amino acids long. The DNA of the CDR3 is TGTGCCAGCAGGACAGAAAATCAGCCCCAGCATTTT. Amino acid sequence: CASRTENQPQHF.

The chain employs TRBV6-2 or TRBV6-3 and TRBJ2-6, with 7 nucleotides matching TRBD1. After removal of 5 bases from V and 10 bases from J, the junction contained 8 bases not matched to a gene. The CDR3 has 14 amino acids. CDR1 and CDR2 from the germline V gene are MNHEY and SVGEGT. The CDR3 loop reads CASSTRTGPNVLTF. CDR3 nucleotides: TGTGCCAGCAGTACCCGGACAGGTCCAAACGTCCTGACTTTC.

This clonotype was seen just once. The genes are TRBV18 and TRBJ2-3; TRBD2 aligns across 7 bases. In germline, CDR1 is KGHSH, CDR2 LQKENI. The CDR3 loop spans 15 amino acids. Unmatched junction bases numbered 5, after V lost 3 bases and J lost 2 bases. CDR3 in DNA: TGTGCCAGCTCACCCGGACTAGTAACCACAGATACGCAGTATTTT. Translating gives CASSPGLVTTDTQYF.

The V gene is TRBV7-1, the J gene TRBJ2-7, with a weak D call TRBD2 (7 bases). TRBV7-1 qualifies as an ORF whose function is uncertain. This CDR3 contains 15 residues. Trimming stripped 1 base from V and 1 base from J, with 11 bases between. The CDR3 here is CASSSGGGGSYEQYF. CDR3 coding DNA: TGTGCCAGCAGCTCAGGAGGGGGGGGGTCCTACGAGCAGTACTTC.

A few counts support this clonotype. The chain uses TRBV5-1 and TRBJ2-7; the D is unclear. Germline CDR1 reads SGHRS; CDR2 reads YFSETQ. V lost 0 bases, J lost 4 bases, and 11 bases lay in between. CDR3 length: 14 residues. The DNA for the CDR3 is TGCGCCAGCAGCTTGGCAGGACCGGAGTACGAGCAGTACTTC. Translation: CASSLAGPEYEQYF.

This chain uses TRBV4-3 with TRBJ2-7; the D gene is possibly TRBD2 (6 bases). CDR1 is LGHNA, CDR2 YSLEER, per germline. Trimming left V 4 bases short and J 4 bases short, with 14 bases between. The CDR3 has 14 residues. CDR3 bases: TGCGCCAGCAGCCCCCAATCAGGGACTTACGAGCAGTACTTC. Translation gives CASSPQSGTYEQYF.

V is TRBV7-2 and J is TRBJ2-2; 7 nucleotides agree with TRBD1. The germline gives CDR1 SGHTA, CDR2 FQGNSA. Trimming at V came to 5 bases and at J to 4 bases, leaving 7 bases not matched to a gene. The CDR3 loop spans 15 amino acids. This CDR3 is CASSREGAGTGELFF. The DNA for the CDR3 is TGTGCCAGCAGCAGAGAGGGGGCAGGCACCGGGGAGCTGTTTTTT.

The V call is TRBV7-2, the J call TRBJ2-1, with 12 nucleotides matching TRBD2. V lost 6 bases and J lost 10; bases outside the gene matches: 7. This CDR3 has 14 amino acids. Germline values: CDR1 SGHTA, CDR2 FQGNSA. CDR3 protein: CASSFRLAGAEQFF. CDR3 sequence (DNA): TGTGCCAGCAGTTTCCGACTAGCGGGAGCAGAGCAGTTCTTC.

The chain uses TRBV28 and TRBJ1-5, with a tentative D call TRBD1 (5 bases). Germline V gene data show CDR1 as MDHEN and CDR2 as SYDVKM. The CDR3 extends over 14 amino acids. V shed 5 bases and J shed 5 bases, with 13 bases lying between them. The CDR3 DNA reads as TGTGCCAGCAGTCCCAGGGTGGTGCATCAGCCCCAGCATTTT. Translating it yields CASSPRVVHQPQHF.

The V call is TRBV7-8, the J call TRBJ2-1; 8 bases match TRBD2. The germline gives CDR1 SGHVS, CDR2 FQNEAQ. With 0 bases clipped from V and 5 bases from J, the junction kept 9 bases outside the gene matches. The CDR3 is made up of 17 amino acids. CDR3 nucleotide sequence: TGTGCCAGCAGCTTAGCGAGGGTAGCGGGGCGTCACAATGAGCAGTTCTTC. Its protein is CASSLARVAGRHNEQFF.

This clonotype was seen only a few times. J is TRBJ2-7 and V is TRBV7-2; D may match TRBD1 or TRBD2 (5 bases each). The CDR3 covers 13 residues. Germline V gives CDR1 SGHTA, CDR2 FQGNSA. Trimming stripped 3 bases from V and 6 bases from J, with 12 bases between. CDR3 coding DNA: TGTGCCAGCAGCTTGTGGACGGGGCGCGAGCAGTACTTC. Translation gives CASSLWTGREQYF. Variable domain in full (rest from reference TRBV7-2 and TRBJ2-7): GAGVSQSPSNKVTEKGKDVELRCDPISGHTALYWYRQSLGQGLEFLIYFQGNSAPDKSGLPSDRFSAERTGGSVSTLTIQRTQQEDSAVYLCASSLWTGREQYFGPGTRLTVT.

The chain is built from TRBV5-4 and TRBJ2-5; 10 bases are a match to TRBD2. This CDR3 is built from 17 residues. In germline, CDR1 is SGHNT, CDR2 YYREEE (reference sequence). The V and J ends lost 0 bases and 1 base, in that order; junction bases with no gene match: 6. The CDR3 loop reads CASSLDPSGGLQETQYF. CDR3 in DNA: TGTGCCAGCAGCTTGGATCCTAGCGGGGGCCTCCAAGAGACCCAGTACTTC.